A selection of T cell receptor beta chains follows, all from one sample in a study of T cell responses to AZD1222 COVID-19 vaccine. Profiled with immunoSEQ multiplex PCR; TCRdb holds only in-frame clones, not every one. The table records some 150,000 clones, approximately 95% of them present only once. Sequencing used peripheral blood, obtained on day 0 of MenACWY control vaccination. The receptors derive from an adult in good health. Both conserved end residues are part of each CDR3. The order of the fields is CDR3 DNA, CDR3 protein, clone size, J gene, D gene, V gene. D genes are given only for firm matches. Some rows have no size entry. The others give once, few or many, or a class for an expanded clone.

TGTGCCAGCAGTCTCACAGGGTTTGGCAATCAGCCCCAGCATTTT,CASSLTGFGNQPQHF,NA,TRBJ1-5,NA,TRBV6-2/TRBV6-3
TGCGCCAGCAGTCACTTCGGAAGAGGGGGCAATCAGCCCCAGCATTTT,CASSHFGRGGNQPQHF,once,TRBJ1-5,NA,TRBV4-1
TGTGCCAGCAGTTATGTGGACAGCAATAATTCACCCCTCCACTTT,CASSYVDSNNSPLHF,NA,TRBJ1-6,NA,TRBV6-5
TGCAGTGCTAGTCCCCTATATTCAGGGAGCTCGGAGCCCCAGCATTTT,CSASPLYSGSSEPQHF,NA,TRBJ1-5,NA,TRBV20-1
TGTGCCAGCAGGAGGGACAGTAATCAGCCCCAGCATTTT,CASRRDSNQPQHF,NA,TRBJ1-5,TRBD1,TRBV2
TGCGCCAGCAGCTCGACAGGGGCGGACACTGAAGCTTTCTTT,CASSSTGADTEAFF,once,TRBJ1-1,TRBD1,TRBV5-1
TGTGCCAGCAGCTTTCGGTCTGGGGGGGGCTCTGGAAACACCATATATTTT,CASSFRSGGGSGNTIYF,NA,TRBJ1-3,NA,TRBV7-8
TGTGCCAGCAGCCAAGATGCCAGCGACACTGAAGCTTTCTTT,CASSQDASDTEAFF,NA,TRBJ1-1,NA,TRBV3-1/TRBV3-2
TGTGCCAGCAGCCCCCGGGCGCGGACGAGTTCCGAGCAGTACTTC,CASSPRARTSSEQYF,NA,TRBJ2-7,NA,TRBV9
TGTGCCAGTAGCCGGGAGGGGTCCTATAATTCACCCCTCCACTTT,CASSREGSYNSPLHF,NA,TRBJ1-6,NA,TRBV19
TGTGCCAGTAGTAGGACAGGGGTAAATTCACCCCTCCACTTT,CASSRTGVNSPLHF,NA,TRBJ1-6,TRBD1,TRBV19
TGTGCCAGCAAGGACAGGGTAACCTCCTACAATGAGCAGTTCTTC,CASKDRVTSYNEQFF,NA,TRBJ2-1,TRBD1,TRBV6-5
TGTGCCAGTAGTATAAGGGAGAGGTTCGACAAAAGGCAGTATTTT,CASSIRERFDKRQYF,NA,TRBJ2-3,NA,TRBV19
TGTGCCATCAGTGAGTCCGGTCGAGACGAGCAGTACTTC,CAISESGRDEQYF,NA,TRBJ2-7,NA,TRBV10-3
TGCAGTGCTAGAATTGGTGAAAAACTGTTTTTT,CSARIGEKLFF,NA,TRBJ1-4,NA,TRBV20-1
TGTGCCAGCAGACCCCACGGGGACTATGGCTACACCTTC,CASRPHGDYGYTF,NA,TRBJ1-2,NA,TRBV9
TGTGCCAGCAGCCAACACCTGGGACAGGGAAGCCCCGGGGAGCTGTTTTTT,CASSQHLGQGSPGELFF,NA,TRBJ2-2,TRBD1,TRBV3-1/TRBV3-2
TGTGCCAGTGCCCTTAGCAGGGCGGGCTACGAGCAGTACTTC,CASALSRAGYEQYF,NA,TRBJ2-7,NA,TRBV3-1/TRBV3-2
TGTGCCAGCAGTTTAGATAGGACTACCAAGCAGTTCTTC,CASSLDRTTKQFF,NA,TRBJ2-1,NA,TRBV27
TGCGCCAGCAGTTTGGACAGTGAGACCACCGGGGAGCTGTTTTTT,CASSLDSETTGELFF,once,TRBJ2-2,NA,TRBV4-3
TGTGCCAGCAGTTTCGCCGTGGCCGCTGGTAATTCACCCCTCCACTTT,CASSFAVAAGNSPLHF,NA,TRBJ1-6,NA,TRBV27
TGTGCCAGCCGGGGTGTAGGTGAAAAACTGTTTTTT,CASRGVGEKLFF,NA,TRBJ1-4,NA,TRBV28
TGCGCCAGCAGTGGACAGGGAGCGGTTGAAGCTTTCTTT,CASSGQGAVEAFF,NA,TRBJ1-1,TRBD1,TRBV10-2
TGTGCCAGCAGCTCGGACACGATCTATGGCTACACCTTC,CASSSDTIYGYTF,once,TRBJ1-2,NA,TRBV7-9
TGCGCCAGCAGCCAAGATGAAGGGGGATATGAGCAGTTCTTC,CASSQDEGGYEQFF,NA,TRBJ2-1,NA,TRBV4-3
TGTGCCAGTAGTACCCATATAACTGAAGCTTTCTTT,CASSTHITEAFF,NA,TRBJ1-1,NA,TRBV19